Below, 27 T cell receptor beta chains from the same sample are listed, as sequenced in a study of Ad26.COV2.S vaccination and SARS-CoV-2 variants. Sequenced by immunoSEQ multiplex PCR; TCRdb stores in-frame clones only, minus some. Of hundreds of thousands of clones listed, about 88% are singletons. Treatment of the sample: about 20 received Ad26.COV2.S at low or high dose, single or two shots; about 5 received placebo; per-sample allocation not given. The investigators took samples on day 63 after the first vaccine or placebo injection. The material sequenced was peripheral blood, taken in a trial of Ad26.COV2.S vaccine versus placebo. The origin of the receptors is a person aged 18-60 years who received the Ad26.COV2.S COVID-19 vaccine or a placebo.

V and J are TRBV19 and TRBJ2-1, with 9 bases lining up with TRBD1. V trimming: 7 bases; J trimming: 14 bases; junction bases outside the gene matches: 15. CDR1 LNHDA and CDR2 SQIVND come from the germline V gene (reference sequence). CDR3 length: 14 amino acids. DNA of the CDR3: TGTGCCAGTAAACTCAGGACAGGGGTCTTAATGAAGTTCTTC. This translates into CASKLRTGVLMKFF.

This clone was seen just once. The V call is TRBV28, the J call TRBJ1-6; the match to TRBD1 covers 10 bases. The length of the CDR3 is 14 residues. With 5 bases clipped from V and 10 bases from J, the junction kept 5 bases outside the gene matches. CDR1 is MDHEN and CDR2 is SYDVKM in the germline V gene. Here the CDR3 DNA reads TGTGCCAGCAGTCGACAGGGGGCAAGGTCACCCCTCCACTTT. This encodes CASSRQGARSPLHF. Looking up the rest from reference TRBV28 and TRBJ1-6 gives the full variable domain: DVKVTQSSRYLVKRTGEKVFLECVQDMDHENMFWYRQDPGLGLRLIYFSYDVKMKEKGDIPEGYSVSREKKERFSLILESASTNQTSMYLCASSRQGARSPLHFGNGTRLTVT.

This clone has ten or more counts. V and J are TRBV6-5 and TRBJ1-1; D ambiguous. The CDR3 runs to 11 residues. V lost 8 bases and J 4 bases, leaving 8 bases between the germline ends. Germline V lookup: CDR1 MNHEY, CDR2 SVGAGI. The CDR3 loop is CASSWGTEAFF. The DNA of the CDR3 is TGTGCCAGCTCCTGGGGCACTGAAGCTTTCTTT.

V is TRBV5-1 and J is TRBJ2-1; a possible D gene is TRBD2 (6 bases). Trimming left V 7 bases short and J 0 bases short, with 14 bases between. Germline CDR1 reads SGHRS; CDR2 reads YFSETQ. CDR3 length equals 15 residues. The DNA for the CDR3 is TGCGCCAGCGGGGAGCGGGCGAGCTCCTACAATGAGCAGTTCTTC. It yields the protein CASGERASSYNEQFF.

The chain carries TRBV24-1 and TRBJ2-4; no firm D call. The V gene lost 3 bases and the J gene lost 10 bases, with 12 bases spanning the gap. Per germline, CDR1 KGHDR and CDR2 SFDVKD. The CDR3 consists of 13 residues. The CDR3 is CATSDGVSQIQYF. The CDR3 coding sequence is TGTGCCACCAGTGATGGAGTGAGTCAGATTCAGTACTTC.

V gene TRBV4-2 combines with J gene TRBJ1-2; 8 positions agree with TRBD1. The CDR3 consists of 14 residues. The V segment lost 3 bases and the J segment 1 base; nucleotides outside the gene matches: 1. Germline assignment: CDR1 LGHNA and CDR2 YNFKEQ. As DNA, the CDR3 is TGTGCCAGCAGCCAGGACAGGGATAACTATGGCTACACCTTC. Protein sequence: CASSQDRDNYGYTF.

The chain employs TRBV10-3 and TRBJ2-3; 9 bases line up with TRBD2. Trimming at V came to 6 bases and at J to 4 bases, leaving 5 bases not matched to a gene. Germline assignment: CDR1 ENHRY and CDR2 SYGVKD. The CDR3 contains 14 residues. The CDR3 nucleotides read TGTGCCATCAGATCTAGCGGGGAGGCAGATACGCAGTATTTT. Its translation is CAIRSSGEADTQYF.

A single count supports this clone. DNA for the CDR3: TGTGCCAGCAGCCAAGAGCGGATGACAGGGTCGGCTACTCAGCCCCAGCATTTT. This encodes CASSQERMTGSATQPQHF. The chain carries TRBV4-2 and TRBJ1-5, with 7 bases identical to TRBD1. Looked up from germline, CDR1 is LGHNA and CDR2 is YNFKEQ. This CDR3 is built from 18 residues. V gave up 0 bases and J gave up 6 bases; unmatched junction bases: 14.

The chain combines TRBV28 with TRBJ1-3; TRBD1 might be the D (6 bases). CDR3 length: 16 amino acids. Germline V lookup: CDR1 MDHEN, CDR2 SYDVKM. Trimming took 6 bases from V and 4 from J, leaving 19 bases between them. DNA of the CDR3: TGTGCCAGCAGCAAGCCGAGGGGGGCAACCGGAAACACCATATATTTT. This gives the protein CASSKPRGATGNTIYF.

This chain links TRBV18 with TRBJ2-1; 9 bases map to TRBD1. Germline trimming cut 4 bases from V and 6 bases from J; bases unmatched to any gene: 4. There are 14 residues in the CDR3. Germline CDR1 reads KGHSH; CDR2 reads LQKENI. The CDR3 loop reads CASSQGQGGNEQFF. The CDR3 DNA reads as TGTGCCAGCTCACAGGGACAGGGTGGCAATGAGCAGTTCTTC.

This chain joins TRBV14 and TRBJ2-6, with D unresolved. The CDR3 spans 15 residues. Germline V gene lookup returns CDR1 SGHDN and CDR2 FVKESK. The V end lost 2 bases, the J end lost 0 bases, and 5 bases lay between the germline ends. In nucleotides, the CDR3 is TGTGCCAGCAGCCAACTTAGCTCTGGGGCCAACGTCCTGACTTTC. Its protein is CASSQLSSGANVLTF.

The rearrangement joins TRBV10-3 to TRBJ2-7; 9 bases fit TRBD1. Germline CDR1 reads ENHRY; CDR2 reads SYGVKD. The CDR3 length is 13 residues. V dropped 7 bases and J dropped 6; count of bases not matched to a gene: 7. The CDR3 coding sequence is TGTGCCATCATCGCACAGGGGGCGGGCGAGCAGTACTTC. Protein sequence: CAIIAQGAGEQYF.

The chain employs TRBV7-9 and TRBJ1-1; D gene ambiguous. Trimming stripped 2 bases from V and 14 bases from J, with 21 bases between. This CDR3 comprises 14 residues. Per the germline V gene, CDR1 is SEHNR and CDR2 is FQNEAQ (reference sequence). CDR3 region: CASSLSVEGAGVFF. In DNA, the CDR3 is TGTGCCAGCAGCTTATCGGTGGAGGGCGCGGGTGTGTTCTTT.

The V and J genes are TRBV9 and TRBJ1-1; 8 bases agree with TRBD1. Germline CDR1 is SGDLS and CDR2 is YYNGEE. After removal of 2 bases from V and 3 bases from J, the junction contained 3 bases not matched to a gene. There are 14 residues in the CDR3. The CDR3 DNA follows: TGTGCCAGCAGCGTTGGACAGGGATACACTGAAGCTTTCTTT. Translating gives CASSVGQGYTEAFF.

The rearrangement joins TRBV7-3 to TRBJ2-4, with unresolved D. V dropped 1 base and J dropped 11 bases, with 9 bases sitting between them. This CDR3 contains 12 residues. Germline values: CDR1 SGHTA, CDR2 FQGTGA. CDR3 DNA sequence: TGTGCCAGCAGCTTAAGCGATGGGCTTCAGTACTTC. Amino acids: CASSLSDGLQYF.

This clone was seen only once. V usage is TRBV18 and J usage is TRBJ2-2; D call uncertain. With 2 bases removed from V and 5 bases from J, the gap between germline ends came to 12 bases. Germline V gene data show CDR1 as KGHSH and CDR2 as LQKENI. CDR3 length: 15 residues. The CDR3 reads CASSPSRWETGELFF. The DNA of the CDR3 is TGTGCCAGCTCACCAAGTCGCTGGGAAACCGGGGAGCTGTTTTTT.

This clone was counted once. This chain connects TRBV7-6 to TRBJ1-1; a weak D match, TRBD1 (6 bases). Trimming cost V 1 base and J 1 base, with 7 bases left between them. This CDR3 is 14 amino acids long. Germline V gene data show CDR1 as SGHVS and CDR2 as FNYEAQ. CDR3 DNA sequence: TGTGCCAGCAGCTTAGGGACAGCGAACACTGAAGCTTTCTTT. This gives the protein CASSLGTANTEAFF.

V and J are TRBV6-2 or TRBV6-3 and TRBJ1-1; a possible D gene is TRBD1 (6 bases). Germline lookup yields CDR1 MNHEY and CDR2 SVGEGT. Trimming pared 2 bases from V and 4 bases from J, leaving 14 bases between. This CDR3 comprises 15 residues. The CDR3 bases are TGTGCCAGCAGTTACATGGTAGGGGGAAGCACTGAAGCTTTCTTT. As protein: CASSYMVGGSTEAFF.

This clone was counted a single time. The genes are TRBV6-5 and TRBJ2-7; D is perhaps TRBD2 (6 bases). The germline V gene has CDR1 MNHEY and CDR2 SVGAGI. With 0 bases removed from V and 0 bases from J, the gap between germline ends came to 12 bases. The CDR3 has 16 residues. This CDR3 is CASSYSWRGSSYEQYF. In DNA form, the CDR3 reads TGTGCCAGCAGTTACTCTTGGCGGGGTAGCTCCTACGAGCAGTACTTC.

This rearrangement joins TRBV27 to TRBJ1-5, with TRBD1 identical over 8 bases. Looked up from germline, CDR1 is MNHEY and CDR2 is SMNVEV (reference sequence). J was trimmed by 6 bases and V by 6 bases; bases with no gene match: 10. The CDR3 is 15 amino acids. This CDR3 is CASRLGSGGGQPQHF. DNA of the CDR3: TGTGCCAGCAGGTTGGGCTCAGGGGGCGGTCAGCCCCAGCATTTT.

V usage is TRBV5-1 and J usage is TRBJ2-2; 7 nucleotides align to TRBD2. After removal of 4 bases from V and 1 base from J, the junction contained 4 bases not matched to a gene. This CDR3 is built from 15 residues. CDR1 is SGHRS, CDR2 YFSETQ, per germline. The CDR3 DNA follows: TGCGCCAGCAGCGGGGAGGGTTGGAACACCGGGGAGCTGTTTTTT. Translating it yields CASSGEGWNTGELFF. The whole variable domain, remainder taken from reference TRBV5-1 and TRBJ2-2, is KAGVTQTPRYLIKTRGQQVTLSCSPISGHRSVSWYQQTPGQGLQFLFEYFSETQRNKGNFPGRFSGRQFSNSRSEMNVSTLELGDSALYLCASSGEGWNTGELFFGEGSRLTVL.

This chain links TRBV3-1 (or the pseudogene TRBV3-2) with TRBJ2-2, with D perhaps TRBD2 (6 bases). Germline V gene lookup returns CDR1 LGHDT and CDR2 YNNKEL (reference sequence). This CDR3 is built from 16 residues. Between the trimmed V and J ends, which lost 2 bases and 0 bases, there was a span of 10 bases. The CDR3 DNA sequence: TGTGCCAGCAGCCAAACCTGGGGGGCGAACACCGGGGAGCTGTTTTTT. It translates to CASSQTWGANTGELFF.

V gene TRBV29-1 combines with J gene TRBJ1-4; no firm D call. Trimming took off 6 bases at V and 8 bases at J, with 19 bases between the two ends. Germline loops: CDR1 SQVTM, CDR2 ANQGSEA. CDR3 length: 14 amino acids. The CDR3 reads CSVQEGGLGEKLFF. The CDR3, as DNA: TGCAGCGTCCAAGAAGGAGGGTTAGGGGAAAAACTGTTTTTT.

V usage is TRBV14 and J usage is TRBJ1-2; the D gene is possibly TRBD1 (6 bases). Deletions cut 6 bases from V and 7 bases from J, with 15 bases between. There are 13 residues in the CDR3. Per the germline V gene, CDR1 is SGHDN and CDR2 is FVKESK. CDR3 amino acids: CASSDRIAGGYTF. In DNA form, the CDR3 reads TGTGCCAGCAGTGACAGGATTGCAGGTGGCTACACCTTC.

The gene calls are TRBV19 and TRBJ1-6, with D uncertain. The V and J ends lost 0 bases and 7 bases respectively, with 7 bases between them. Germline values: CDR1 LNHDA, CDR2 SQIVND (reference sequence). The CDR3 spans 14 residues. DNA for the CDR3: TGTGCCAGTAGTATAGAGTCAGGAAATTCACCCCTCCACTTT. Protein sequence: CASSIESGNSPLHF.

The gene calls are TRBV5-4 and TRBJ1-1; 8 nucleotides agree with TRBD1. The CDR3 extends over 14 amino acids. Germline lookup yields CDR1 SGHNT and CDR2 YYREEE (reference sequence). The J segment lost 7 bases and the V segment lost 0 bases, leaving 5 bases of the junction unmatched. The CDR3 sequence is CASSLDAGGNEAFF. The CDR3 nucleotides read TGTGCCAGCAGCTTGGACGCAGGGGGCAATGAAGCTTTCTTT.

J is TRBJ1-6 and V is TRBV6-6, with D maybe TRBD1 (6 bases). This CDR3 contains 16 residues. Trimming took off 5 bases at V and 10 bases at J, with 21 bases between the two ends. Germline CDR1 reads MNHNY; CDR2 reads SVGAGI (reference sequence). The CDR3 here is CASSANLRGGESPLHF. The CDR3 nucleotides read TGTGCCAGCAGTGCGAACCTACGAGGGGGGGAGTCACCCCTCCACTTT.